This TCR beta chain was profiled in a study of early T cells in non-severe SARS-CoV-2 infection. The wider study: RNA in bulk from unsorted whole blood was sequenced, and chains were unpaired. Findings and caveats of the study: Clonotype matching in VDJdb favored anti-spike CD8 responses and did not capture private and CD4 specificities.

This clonotype was recorded a few times. Its specificity is unknown. Each single cDNA molecule received a unique molecular identifier. TCRdb reprocessed the 5' RACE reads with MiXCR, giving one entry per CDR3 protein. Of some 77,000 distinct CDR3 sequences listed, around 9.9% are singletons. The CDR3 extends over 13 amino acids. CDR1 and CDR2 from the germline V gene are SNHLY and FYNNEI. The V end lost 7 bases, the J end lost 6 bases, and 13 bases lay between the germline ends. The rearrangement links TRBV2 to TRBJ2-1, with D unresolved. The sample taken for sequencing was whole blood. The sequence came from an adult who was a healthcare worker with PCR-confirmed SARS-CoV-2 infection or an uninfected control (not recorded which). The CDR3 region has the DNA TGTGCCAGCACCCCTAGGCAGCTCAATGAGCAGTTCTTC. Translation: CASTPRQLNEQFF.